Sequencing of this T cell receptor beta chain was carried out in a study of T cells in Graves' hyperthyroidism and ophthalmopathy. Study results and caveats: Among thyroid clonotypes expanded above 0.001, most also appeared in blood. Ophthalmopathy was identified by the model a median around 6.9 months ahead of onset.

This clonotype has ten or more counts. Its antigen is unknown. The germline V gene encodes CDR1 SEHNR and CDR2 FQNEAQ (reference sequence). Deletions cut 1 base from V and 4 bases from J, with 13 bases between. This CDR3 has 15 amino acids. TCR beta CDR3 region amplification was performed from RNA transcripts. Primed by the HTBI set, a first-round RT-PCR was run on the TCR CDR3. TCRdb re-derived calls from the multiplex PCR reads in MiXCR, one entry per CDR3 protein. The table lists hundreds of thousands of distinct CDR3 sequences, approximately 15% of them singletons. A lack of ophthalmopathy progression within 18 months defined stable Graves' hyperthyroidism. Those with hyperthyroidism were 18 to 65 years old, newly diagnosed, and ill for under 2 months.

The sequence was obtained from a woman between 18 and 30 years old with Graves' hyperthyroidism. The rearrangement joins TRBV7-9 to TRBJ2-5; perhaps TRBD1 as D (5 bases). The sample comprised blood. CDR3 sequence: CASSLVGAAGETQYF. In DNA, the CDR3 is TGTGCCAGCAGCTTAGTAGGGGCCGCCGGAGAGACCCAGTACTTC.